This T cell receptor (beta chain) is drawn from a study of cytomegalovirus exposure and HLA in healthy donors. In germline, CDR1 is SGHTA, CDR2 FQGNSA. There are 18 residues in the CDR3. V shed 1 base, J shed 7 bases, and the junction held 10 bases outside the gene matches. The PCR ran on 60 Vbeta and 13 Jbeta primers. The repertoire was sequenced with immunoSEQ multiplex PCR; TCRdb's copy has only in-frame clones and lacks some. Here the sample spans about 150,000 clones, around four fifths being singletons. Sample: PBMCs. The source of this sequence is a woman aged 25 to 39 in good health and CMV-seropositive. The rearrangement uses TRBV7-2 and TRBJ2-1; TRBD2 matches at 13 bases. CDR3 amino acids: CASSLGGPGTSGKNEQFF. CDR3 bases: TGTGCCAGCAGCTTAGGCGGTCCGGGGACTAGCGGGAAGAATGAGCAGTTCTTC.